Here is one T cell receptor (beta chain) with its context. The CDR3 length is 15 residues. V lost 0 bases, J lost 2 bases, and 2 bases stayed unmatched. Germline values: CDR1 SGHKS, CDR2 YYEKEE (reference sequence). The sample is drawn from a study of blood T cell repertoires in COVID-19. Libraries were prepared by immunoSEQ multiplex PCR; TCRdb keeps only in-frame clonotypes and omits some of them. The sample shows approximately 53,000 clones, 85% to 95% of them seen only once. Sample: peripheral blood. This chain joins TRBV5-5 and TRBJ1-3; 7 positions agree with TRBD1. This TCR was recovered from a woman of 80 years or more with acute or convalescent COVID-19. CDR3 nucleotides: TGTGCCAGCAGCTTGGCAGGGGGAACTGGAAACACCATATATTTT. Translation: CASSLAGGTGNTIYF.